These T cell receptor beta chains were read from a single sample in a study of CD8+ T cells in alopecia areata. The protocol was immunoSEQ multiplex PCR, while the TCRdb copy is restricted to in-frame clones and leaves out a portion. The table lists some 180,000 clones, around three fifths of them singletons. The sequencing input was CD8+ T cells sorted from blood. The receptors stem from a human donor in good health. Both conserved end residues are part of each CDR3. D genes are given only for firm matches. Size is stated for part of the rows, as once, few or many counts, or as a class when the clone is expanded.

size	D	V	J	DNA	CDR3
few	.	TRBV29-1	TRBJ1-2	TGCAGCGTCCCGGGCCTAGGAGTAGGCGGCTACACCTTC	CSVPGLGVGGYTF
.	.	TRBV6-5	TRBJ2-5	TGTGCCAGCAGTTACTCGGGGGAGACCCAGTACTTC	CASSYSGETQYF
.	TRBD1	TRBV15	TRBJ1-2	TGTGCCACCAGCAGTGAAAGGGACAGGGGAAACGGCTACACCTTC	CATSSERDRGNGYTF
.	.	TRBV5-1	TRBJ2-1	TGCGCCAGCAGCTTGGTAGGGCGGGATGAGCAGTTCTTC	CASSLVGRDEQFF
.	.	TRBV4-1	TRBJ2-3	TGCGCCAGCAGCCAGCCGGCGAGCACAGATACGCAGTATTTT	CASSQPASTDTQYF
.	.	TRBV6-5	TRBJ2-3	TGTGCCAGCTCCCCTTCAGGGGATACGCAGTATTTT	CASSPSGDTQYF
.	.	TRBV30	TRBJ2-2	TGTGCCTGGAGTAGGACCCAGAACACCGGGGAGCTGTTTTTT	CAWSRTQNTGELFF
.	.	TRBV6-5	TRBJ1-1	TGTGCCAGCAGCCCAGGAAGGGGGACTGAAGCTTTCTTT	CASSPGRGTEAFF
.	.	TRBV7-2	TRBJ2-1	TGTGCCAGCACGCTTTTCTCCGGAGGGCCCGATGAGCAGTTCTTC	CASTLFSGGPDEQFF
.	.	TRBV9	TRBJ1-1	TGTGCCAGCAGCGTAGAGAACACTGAAGCTTTCTTT	CASSVENTEAFF
.	.	TRBV6-4	TRBJ1-2	TGTGCCAGCAGTGATTCAGGGAAGGGAAACTATGGCTACACCTTC	CASSDSGKGNYGYTF
.	.	TRBV4-1	TRBJ1-1	TGCGCCAGCAGCCAAGTAACGTTAATGAACACTGAAGCTTTCTTT	CASSQVTLMNTEAFF
.	.	TRBV27	TRBJ1-2	TGTGCCAGCAGTTTATCGGGGCAGGGTAGGAGCTATGGCTACACCTTC	CASSLSGQGRSYGYTF
.	TRBD2	TRBV14	TRBJ2-3	TGTGCCAGCAGCCAACCACTAGCGGGGCTAAAAGATACGCAGTATTTT	CASSQPLAGLKDTQYF
.	TRBD1	TRBV4-1	TRBJ2-5	TGCGCCAGCAGCCAAGCTGGGACAGGGGCGGAGACCCAGTACTTC	CASSQAGTGAETQYF
.	.	TRBV29-1	TRBJ1-2	TGCAGCGTTCAAACAGGGAACGACTATGGCTACACCTTC	CSVQTGNDYGYTF
.	.	TRBV6-5	TRBJ1-1	TGTGCCAGCCCCAAGCGGGGGAAGAACACTGAAGCTTTCTTT	CASPKRGKNTEAFF
.	TRBD1	TRBV29-1	TRBJ1-2	TGCAGCGCTAGAGGGACAGGGTCCCCTGAGGGCTACACCTTC	CSARGTGSPEGYTF
.	TRBD2	TRBV9	TRBJ2-5	TGTGCCAGCAGCGTAGGGACTAGCGGGCAAGAGACCCAGTACTTC	CASSVGTSGQETQYF
.	.	TRBV30	TRBJ2-1	TGTGCCTGTCAGGGAGGGGGACACAATGAGCAGTTCTTC	CACQGGGHNEQFF
.	TRBD1	TRBV27	TRBJ2-7	TGTGCCAGCAGTTTCCTCATTGGGACAGGGTCCCACGAGCAGTACTTC	CASSFLIGTGSHEQYF
.	.	TRBV30	TRBJ1-4	TGTGCCTGGAGTGACCTAGGGGAAAAACTGTTTTTT	CAWSDLGEKLFF
.	TRBD2	TRBV4-1	TRBJ2-1	TGCGCCAGCAGCCAGCACTCTAGCGGGGACTACAATGAGCAGTTCTTC	CASSQHSSGDYNEQFF
few	TRBD2	TRBV4-1	TRBJ2-2	TGCGCCAGCAGCTCGGGACTAGTAAGTCCCGGGGAGCTGTTTTTT	CASSSGLVSPGELFF
.	.	TRBV6-5	TRBJ2-1	.	CASSSSGGSYNEQFF
.	.	TRBV4-1	TRBJ1-6	TGCGCCAGCAGCCAAGATCGGGGCGGCGGTTCACCCCTCCACTTT	CASSQDRGGGSPLHF
.	TRBD1	TRBV7-2	TRBJ1-5	TGTGCCAGCAGCGGCCGGGACAGGGGGCGATCGGGTCAGCCCCAGCATTTT	CASSGRDRGRSGQPQHF
.	TRBD1	TRBV30	TRBJ2-7	TGTGCCTGGAGTCCTGGGACAGGGCTCTACGAGCAGTACTTC	CAWSPGTGLYEQYF
many	TRBD1	TRBV19	TRBJ2-2	TGTGCCAGCGCTCGGGCAGGGGGCTACACCGGGGAGCTGTTTTTT	CASARAGGYTGELFF
once	TRBD2	TRBV15	TRBJ2-5	TGTGCCACCAGCAGCGGTGGTCGACTAGCGGGGGCCCGGGAGACCCAGTACTTC	CATSSGGRLAGARETQYF
.	TRBD2	TRBV4-1	TRBJ2-7	TGCGCCAGCAGCCAAGAGACTAGCAGCTACGAGCAGTACTTC	CASSQETSSYEQYF
.	.	TRBV2	TRBJ2-7	TGTGCCAGCGGGGACTTAGACTACGAGCAGTACTTC	CASGDLDYEQYF
.	.	TRBV6-1	TRBJ2-1	TGTGCCAGCAGTGAATGGGGAAGTCGTGAGCAGTTCTTC	CASSEWGSREQFF
.	.	TRBV9	TRBJ2-2	TGTGCCAGCAGCTTTTACACCGGGGAGCTGTTTTTT	CASSFYTGELFF